One and the same sample provided the 8 T cell receptor beta chains below, sequenced in a study of blood T cell repertoires in COVID-19. The method was immunoSEQ multiplex PCR; TCRdb's version includes in-frame clones alone and lacks a portion of them. Of 95,000 to 150,000 clones in the sample, approximately 90% were seen once. Sequenced input: peripheral blood. The receptors derive from a man aged 45-60 years with COVID-19, enrolled during active disease.

The rearrangement joins TRBV7-3 to TRBJ2-7, with D uncertain. Germline V gene data show CDR1 as SGHTA and CDR2 as FQGTGA. The CDR3 is 12 amino acids. Between the trimmed V and J ends, which lost 5 bases and 0 bases, there was a span of 5 bases. The CDR3 nucleotides are TGTGCCAGCAGCCCCGGCTCCTACGAGCAGTACTTC. Protein: CASSPGSYEQYF.

The chain recombines TRBV6-1 with TRBJ2-1; 14 bases fit TRBD2. V shed 4 bases, J shed 2 bases, and the junction held 10 bases outside the gene matches. Germline CDR1 MNHNS, CDR2 SASEGT. The length of the CDR3 is 19 residues. The CDR3 region has the DNA TGTGCCAGCAGTGCGACTCCCGGGACTAGCGGGAGCGCCTACAATGAGCAGTTCTTC. Its protein product is CASSATPGTSGSAYNEQFF.

This clone has a single count. The chain employs TRBV6-6 and TRBJ2-5, with unresolved D. The CDR3 extends over 16 amino acids. Trimming left V 0 bases short and J 2 bases short, with 13 bases between. Looked up from germline, CDR1 is MNHNY and CDR2 is SVGAGI (reference sequence). The CDR3: CASSYSRLPVQETQYF. In DNA, the CDR3 is TGTGCCAGCAGTTACTCGAGATTACCCGTACAAGAGACCCAGTACTTC.

The V call is TRBV7-9, the J call TRBJ2-3; possibly TRBD2 for D (5 bases). CDR1 and CDR2 (germline): SEHNR, FQNEAQ (reference sequence). The CDR3 extends over 16 amino acids. The V end was cut by 4 bases, the J end by 1 base, with 15 bases between. CDR3 sequence (DNA): TGTGCCAGCAGCTCCCGACGGGAAACGGGCACAGATACGCAGTATTTT. The encoded protein is CASSSRRETGTDTQYF. The full variable domain, its missing parts supplied by reference TRBV7-9 and TRBJ2-3, is DTGVSQNPRHKITKRGQNVTFRCDPISEHNRLYWYRQTLGQGPEFLTYFQNEAQLEKSRLLSDRFSAERPKGSFSTLEIQRTEQGDSAMYLCASSSRRETGTDTQYFGPGTRLTVL.

The chain carries TRBV11-2 and TRBJ2-2, with D uncertain. Trimming shortened V by 3 bases and J by 1 base, and 3 bases separated the two germline ends. The germline gives CDR1 SGHAT, CDR2 FQNNGV. The CDR3 contains 13 residues. The CDR3 DNA is TGTGCCAGCAGCTTCGGGAACACCGGGGAGCTGTTTTTT. This sequence encodes CASSFGNTGELFF.

On this clone: An end of the junction differs from the germline gene, which may be a read error. The gene calls are TRBV19 and TRBJ2-2; 8 bases map to TRBD1. Germline lookup yields CDR1 LNHDA and CDR2 SQIVND (reference sequence). This CDR3 contains 16 residues. The CDR3 protein is CASSKGNRGLTGELFF. In DNA form, the CDR3 reads TGTGCCAGCAGTAAAGGAAACAGGGGGTTGACCGGGGAGCTGTTTTTT.

The chain's CDR3 is CASSRGQEETQYF. CDR3 DNA sequence: TGTGCCAGCTCACGGGGACAGGAAGAGACCCAGTACTTC. This chain joins TRBV18 and TRBJ2-5; TRBD1 matches at 8 bases. The J segment lost 3 bases and the V segment lost 4 bases, leaving 1 base of the junction unmatched. CDR1 is KGHSH and CDR2 is LQKENI in the germline V gene. This CDR3 has 13 residues.

The rearrangement joins TRBV4-1 to TRBJ2-1; 14 bases agree with TRBD2. The trim removed 3 bases at V and 8 bases at J, leaving 6 bases unmatched. In germline, CDR1 is MGHRA, CDR2 YSYEKL. The CDR3 extends over 16 amino acids. The CDR3 DNA reads as TGCGCCAGCAGCCACGGGACTAGCGGGAGATTGCATGAGCAGTTCTTC. It codes for CASSHGTSGRLHEQFF.